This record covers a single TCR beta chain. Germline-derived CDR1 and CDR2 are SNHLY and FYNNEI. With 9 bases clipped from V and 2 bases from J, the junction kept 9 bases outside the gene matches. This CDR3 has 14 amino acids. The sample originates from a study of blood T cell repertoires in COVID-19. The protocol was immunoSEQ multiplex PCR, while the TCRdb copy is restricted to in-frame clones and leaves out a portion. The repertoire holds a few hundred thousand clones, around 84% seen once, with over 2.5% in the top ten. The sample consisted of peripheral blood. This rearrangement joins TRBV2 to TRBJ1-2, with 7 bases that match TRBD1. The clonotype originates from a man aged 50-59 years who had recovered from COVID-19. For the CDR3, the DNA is TGTGCCAGACTAGGGACAGCCGAGAACTATGGCTACACCTTC. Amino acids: CARLGTAENYGYTF.